Listed here are 17 T cell receptor beta chains from one sample, sequenced in a study of blood T cells in healthy people across ages. Primed by a sample-barcoded 5' primer and a J-beta primer mix, a second PCR proceeded for about 6 to 12 cycles. TCRdb analysed the 5' RACE reads with MiXCR anew, one entry per CDR3 protein. The sample contains approximately 1,100,000 distinct CDR3 sequences, 45% of which appear only once. What was sequenced was blood. These receptors came from a woman aged 55 to 70 in good health.

This chain uses TRBV29-1 with TRBJ2-7; possible D gene TRBD1, 6 bases. Trimming left V 6 bases short and J 0 bases short, with 12 bases between. The CDR3 consists of 13 residues. Germline CDR1 and CDR2: SQVTM and ANQGSEA. The CDR3 reads CSVLDRSSYEQYF. CDR3 nucleotide sequence: TGCAGCGTCTTAGACAGGAGCTCCTACGAGCAGTACTTC.

The J gene is TRBJ2-2, the V gene TRBV27, with TRBD1 identical over 7 bases. Germline CDR1 reads MNHEY; CDR2 reads SMNVEV (reference sequence). Losses at the gene ends were 2 bases for V and 3 bases for J; bases not matched to a gene: 6. The CDR3 runs to 16 residues. The CDR3 region is CASSLGRQGHTGELFF. For the CDR3, the DNA is TGTGCCAGCAGTTTAGGCCGACAGGGTCACACCGGGGAGCTGTTTTTT.

The table lists this clonotype with a count of one. The V and J genes are TRBV12-3 or TRBV12-4 and TRBJ2-2; 7 bases fit TRBD2. The CDR3 contains 18 residues. The V and J ends lost 3 bases and 3 bases, in that order; junction bases with no gene match: 13. CDR3 bases: TGTGCCAGCAGTTTTCGGCAGGGTAGAGGGAGGGACACCGGGGAGCTGTTTTTT. It translates to CASSFRQGRGRDTGELFF.

The chain is built from TRBV7-9 and TRBJ2-3; tentatively, D is TRBD1 or TRBD2 (5 bases each). V lost 6 bases, J lost 7 bases, and 17 bases lay in between. The germline V gene encodes CDR1 SEHNR and CDR2 FQNEAQ (reference sequence). There are 14 residues in the CDR3. The CDR3 loop is CASRSGTITYTQYF. The CDR3 DNA follows: TGTGCCAGCAGATCCGGGACCATCACGTATACGCAGTATTTT. The full variable domain, completed using reference TRBV7-9 and TRBJ2-3, is DTGVSQNPRHKITKRGQNVTFRCDPISEHNRLYWYRQTLGQGPEFLTYFQNEAQLEKSRLLSDRFSAERPKGSFSTLEIQRTEQGDSAMYLCASRSGTITYTQYFGPGTRLTVL.

This clonotype occurred a few times. The chain carries TRBV20-1 and TRBJ2-3, with 7 bases aligning to TRBD2. Germline-derived CDR1 and CDR2 are DFQATT and SNEGSKA (reference sequence). The CDR3 is 15 residues long. With V trimmed by 1 base and J by 2 bases, 6 bases remained unmatched. The CDR3 coding sequence is TGCAGTGCTAGAGGGGCTAGCGGTTACACAGATACGCAGTATTTT. Translated: CSARGASGYTDTQYF.

This clonotype came up once. The junction departs from the called germline gene at one end, perhaps through a read error. The genes are TRBV12-3 or TRBV12-4 and TRBJ1-5; no reliable D call. The CDR3 consists of 14 residues. CDR3 region: CAGSPNYSNQPQHF. CDR3 DNA sequence: TGTGCCGGCAGCCCGAATTATAGCAATCAGCCCCAGCATTTT.

This clonotype was recorded at least ten times. CDR3 nucleotides: TGTGCCAGCAGTTTACTCCAGCCGAGAGGGGGAGCTTTCTTT. It specifies CASSLLQPRGGAFF. This sequence joins TRBV28 and TRBJ1-1, with D possibly TRBD1 on 6 matching bases. CDR3 size: 14 residues. CDR1 MDHEN and CDR2 SYDVKM come from the germline V gene. Trimming removed 2 bases at V and 10 bases at J, with 17 bases between.

There are many counts of this clonotype. The gene calls are TRBV7-2 and TRBJ2-7, with D possibly being TRBD1 (5 bases). The CDR3 is 14 residues long. Germline lookup yields CDR1 SGHTA and CDR2 FQGNSA. V was shortened by 3 bases and J by 7 bases, with 16 bases between the two germline ends. For the CDR3, the DNA is TGTGCCAGCAGCTTCCAATCAGGGCAAGGGGAGCAGTACTTC. Residues: CASSFQSGQGEQYF.

This chain uses TRBV4-2 with TRBJ2-1, with D tentatively TRBD2 (5 bases). Trimming took 1 base from V and 8 from J, leaving 21 bases between them. This CDR3 has 17 residues. Germline CDR1 is LGHNA and CDR2 is YNFKEQ. The chain's CDR3 is CASSQVGGGPRIDEQFF. CDR3 nucleotide sequence: TGTGCCAGCAGCCAAGTTGGCGGCGGGCCCAGGATTGATGAGCAGTTCTTC.

The chain recombines TRBV7-9 with TRBJ1-2; 7 bases agree with TRBD1. V lost 5 bases, J lost 7 bases, and 13 bases stayed unmatched. CDR1 and CDR2 from the germline V gene are SEHNR and FQNEAQ (reference sequence). CDR3 length: 15 residues. The CDR3 region is CASSPAQQDRRGYTF. The CDR3 nucleotides are TGTGCCAGCAGCCCCGCTCAACAGGACAGGCGTGGCTACACCTTC.

The J gene is TRBJ2-5, the V gene TRBV27; weak D call: TRBD2 (5 bases). V was trimmed by 5 bases and J by 11 bases, leaving 18 bases between them. Germline CDR1 and CDR2: MNHEY and SMNVEV (reference sequence). This CDR3 spans 13 amino acids. The CDR3 sequence is CASSPPGYNEQYF. The CDR3 DNA is TGTGCCAGCAGTCCCCCGGGATACAATGAGCAGTACTTC.

As concerns this clonotype: Since no conserved phenylalanine or tryptophan closes the CDR3, a read error is the likely cause. The chain combines TRBV5-1 with TRBJ2-5; maybe TRBD1 (5 bases). There are 18 residues in the CDR3. Per germline, CDR1 SGHRS and CDR2 YFSETQ. The germline V and J ends were trimmed by 4 bases and 0 bases, with 22 bases remaining between them. The CDR3 nucleotides are TGCGCCAGCAGCGTAATCTCCTCGTGGACAATGTACCAAGAGACCCAGTACTAC. Encoded protein: CASSVISSWTMYQETQYY.

As to this clonotype: The junction shows a germline mismatch at one end, possibly a read error. V usage is TRBV20-1 and J usage is TRBJ2-5; possible D gene TRBD2, 6 bases. The CDR3 is 11 residues long. Germline V gene sequence: CDR1 DFQATT, CDR2 SNEGSKA (reference sequence). The CDR3 nucleotides read TGTAGAGGAGGGGTGGGGAATGAGCAGTACTTC. Translated, it gives CRGGVGNEQYF.

In its sample, this clonotype was seen a few times. The rearrangement joins TRBV5-6 to TRBJ2-5; the D gene is possibly TRBD1 (5 bases). Germline V gene data show CDR1 as SGHDT and CDR2 as YYEEEE. This CDR3 region has 14 residues. The ends were cut back, 2 bases at V and 2 bases at J, with 10 bases in the middle. The CDR3: CASSFPTDQETQYF. Here the CDR3 DNA reads TGTGCCAGCAGCTTTCCGACAGATCAAGAGACCCAGTACTTC.

CDR3 sequence reads: CASSLWTGGDGYTF. CDR3 sequence (DNA): TGCGCCAGCAGCCTCTGGACAGGGGGGGATGGCTACACCTTC. The chain uses TRBV5-1 and TRBJ1-2; 10 nucleotides agree with TRBD1. Trimming cost V 4 bases and J 6 bases; bases outside gene matches: 6. Germline V gene sequence: CDR1 SGHRS, CDR2 YFSETQ. The CDR3 extends over 14 amino acids.

This clonotype was observed a handful of times. The DNA for the CDR3 is TGTGCCAGCAGCTTAGCTGGCGGCACGAGCTCCTACAATGAGCAGTTCTTC. Protein product: CASSLAGGTSSYNEQFF. This chain links TRBV7-2 with TRBJ2-1; D is undetermined. The V and J ends lost 0 bases and 0 bases respectively, with 12 bases between them. The CDR3 is 17 amino acids. Germline V gene sequence: CDR1 SGHTA, CDR2 FQGNSA. The entire variable domain, with the rest obtained from reference TRBV7-2 and TRBJ2-1, is as follows: GAGVSQSPSNKVTEKGKDVELRCDPISGHTALYWYRQSLGQGLEFLIYFQGNSAPDKSGLPSDRFSAERTGGSVSTLTIQRTQQEDSAVYLCASSLAGGTSSYNEQFFGPGTRLTVL.

This clonotype was recorded a few times. J is TRBJ2-3 and V is TRBV4-1; D uncertain. The germline V gene has CDR1 MGHRA and CDR2 YSYEKL. This CDR3 is built from 17 residues. V lost 4 bases to trimming and J lost 4 bases, with 21 bases between them. This chain's CDR3 is CASSLAPGGIDADTQYF. CDR3 bases: TGCGCCAGCAGCCTAGCTCCCGGCGGAATTGACGCAGATACGCAGTATTTT.